This T cell receptor (beta chain) was observed in a study of cytomegalovirus exposure and HLA in healthy donors listed by TCRdb under 2017. Context from the whole study: In an earlier analysis of 587 of the donors, less than 350 Gb of sequence data and 95 million to 130 million unique TCR beta sequences from about 180 million T cells were reported. An early release covering some 640 HLA-typed donors comprised about 290 gigabases of sequencing data and roughly 86 million unique TCR sequences. The genetic ancestry cluster associated with self-reported Caucasian donors included around 76% of the roughly 400 genotyped donors. The study aimed to test whether signatures of past pathogen exposure could be identified by cataloging public T cell receptors. Using immunosequencing, the study profiled T cell repertoires from approximately 700 subjects and related those repertoires to cytomegalovirus serostatus. A separate validation cohort of approximately 130 different subjects was used in addition to the 666-subject first cohort. To predict cytomegalovirus infection status, the study brought together high-throughput TCR immunosequencing, statistical association of individual TCRs with disease status, and machine learning. To study patterns of TCR occurrence, a later analysis re-analyzed previously published TCR beta repertoires from 600 to 750 donors and added high-resolution HLA genotyping. In the later analysis, no new phenotypic data were used to find candidate immune exposures; instead, reliance was placed on TCR beta sequences and their occurrence across donors. An earlier analysis of some 500 of the donors used high-throughput TCR beta sequencing to judge whether each TCR beta V gene segment behaved as functional or pseudogenic. Alongside the repertoire data, information on donor age, sex, ethnicity and CMV serostatus was compiled. In a later genetic analysis, genome-wide SNP genotypes for about three fifths of the roughly 670 donors were used, and that subset was treated as a discovery cohort. Every discovery cohort repertoire had been produced on one sequencing platform. Both class I and class II loci were covered by HLA typing, at four-digit resolution. Typing coverage varied by locus: about 629-640 donors for A, B, C, DRB1 and DQB1; 500 to 550 for DQA1; over 600 for DPA1; approximately 470 for DPB1. About five DR-DQ haplotypes were treated as single units for association and clustering because of strong linkage in the cohort. Across approximately 400 genotyped donors of the cohort, an average of about 240,000 unique TCR beta nucleotide sequences per donor were sequenced, and approximately 19% of those sequences were non-productive. Study-wide findings and limitations: In vitro tests confirmed that a few of the cytomegalovirus-associated TCR beta chains recognize cytomegalovirus antigens. A later analysis found that most CMV-associated TCR beta chains appeared HLA-restricted, with HLA associations seemingly driven largely by CMV exposure. Because counts were too low, fewer than 20 rarely observed V segments, including chromosome 9 orphons, were excluded from the earlier analysis of about 500 of the donors. A later genetic analysis associated a missense DCLRE1C variant with V-gene and J-gene trimming of TCR beta chains, and an independent cohort replicated the association. Because HLA typing was missing for some donors at each locus, association tests included only the typed subset. Sequencing depth was assumed to be roughly uniform across donors in the presence/absence analyses, though that assumption may not hold. Specific HLA alleles were associated with 15,000 to 20,000 TCR beta sequences at a false discovery rate of 0.05 in a later analysis. In both the original and validation cohorts, the classifier was reported to diagnose cytomegalovirus status with high specificity and sensitivity. In the study, approximately 160 TCR beta chains were listed as associated with cytomegalovirus. Only TCR beta chains were sequenced in this cohort, and the absence of alpha or paired-chain data limited detectable features. Because the 87-base-pair reads could not distinguish some IMGT-functional V segments, including TRBV6-2 and TRBV6-3, those segments were excluded. Most TCR sequences were observed very rarely across donors, whereas some public TCRs were present in many individuals. In an earlier analysis of 450 to 750 of the donors, most TCR beta V segments appeared in productive rearrangements about 87% or about 30% of the time, broadly matching IMGT annotations. Linkage disequilibrium might explain the correlated functional status among segregating V segments, but an unknown experimental factor could not be ruled out. A further reported finding was that TCR beta sequences accurately predicted the HLA-A and HLA-B alleles for most subjects in the first cohort. In a later analysis, HLA-associated TCR beta chains showed more clonal expansion and lower generation probabilities than non-associated chains that were equally common. Assigning TCR associations to individual alleles was difficult when HLA alleles, especially DR and DQ, strongly co-occurred. In a later analysis, several top co-occurrence clusters were reported to appear linked to parvovirus B19, influenza, CMV and Epstein-Barr virus. The authors suggested that the approach could potentially be generalized to other disease states and immunological phenotypes. According to a later genetic analysis, donors in an Asian-associated ancestry cluster had fewer N-insertions in productive TCRs than the roughly 670-donor mean. CMV serostatus was the only immune exposure information available for the cohort. A cluster of highly shared sequence variants was judged likely to be a technical artifact of the sequencing pipeline. In a later analysis, the rate of TCR association differed among HLA loci, with DRB1 alleles having the most associated TCRs and HLA-C alleles having the fewest.

The cohort was made up of 650 to 700 healthy bone marrow donors. At the time of sampling, all cohort members were nominally healthy, though unrecorded immune exposures were likely present. The donor tested CMV seropositive, placing the donor among the 289 seropositive members of the cohort. A peripheral blood sample was collected from each donor, and TCR beta sequencing was performed on peripheral blood mononuclear cells. The Qiagen DNeasy Blood Extraction Kit was used to extract genomic DNA from the blood cell samples. The CDR1 and CDR2 encoded by the germline V gene are SGHDT and YYEEEE. V has 7 bases trimmed and J has 2 bases trimmed; junction bases matching no gene number 11. From the cysteine up to the phenylalanine, the CDR3 has a length of 15 residues. Solely the CDR3 DNA is kept, with 45 bases framed from the first base. To note about this clone: Its antigen is unknown. No base qualities exist here, and no much larger clone lies one base off it.

Libraries were made using the immunoSEQ multiplex PCR assay. For the multiplex PCR, a mixture combining 60 forward primers for TCR Vbeta segments and 13 reverse primers for TCR Jbeta segments was used. Amplification of the CDR3 region of rearranged TCR beta genes was performed with a multiplex PCR assay on genomic DNA. On the Illumina HiSeq System, the amplified TCR beta libraries were sequenced as 87-base-pair reads. In the authors' own workflow: A later analysis tallied tens of millions of unique TCR beta chains across the 640 or so repertoires, and approximately 12 million of those chains were shared by two or more donors. Raw reads were error-corrected and collapsed into unique sequences by a nearest-neighbor algorithm in which closely related sequences were merged to remove PCR and sequencing errors. To assign V, D and J gene segments, CDR3 sequences were aligned to IMGT reference sequences. For a sequence to be retained, a match of at least six nucleotides to both a V gene segment and a J gene segment was required. Rearrangements were classified as productive when the CDR3 lacked stop codons and remained in frame with V and J, and all other rearrangements were classified as non-productive. Following IMGT convention, CDR3 was defined as the stretch from the second conserved V-encoded cysteine up to the conserved J-encoded phenylalanine. In an earlier analysis of around 540 of the donors, sequences lacking an unambiguous match to a single V gene segment were excluded. An earlier analysis of around 600 of the donors classified V segments as functional when productive rearrangements were above 56.7% and as segregating when the standard deviation between donors was above 5%. A statistical classification framework was developed to diagnose cytomegalovirus status using the catalog of TCR beta chain sequences. In a later analysis, V and J genes were assigned by comparing TCR nucleotide sequences against IMGT/GENE-DB human TR gene sequences. A later analysis assigned CDR3 sequences and most-parsimonious VDJ recombination scenarios with the TCRdist pipeline. In a later analysis, every TCR beta chain was defined by the combination of its CDR3 amino acid sequence and its V-gene family, and reads without a unique V-gene family were dropped. In a later analysis, 450 to 600 highly shared, low-generation-probability nucleotide sequences were removed to address suspected cross-contamination and a sequencing artifact. For each public chain, a later analysis derived a clonal expansion index from normalized ranks of inferred template counts within each repertoire. In a later analysis, generation probabilities were computed with a VDJ recombination model fitted to out-of-frame rearrangements, and the resulting probabilities were checked against IGoR. In a later analysis, TCR-TCR, TCR-HLA and TCR-CMV co-occurrence was scored with hypergeometric tests, and a repertoire-size bias correction was applied to TCR pairs. False discovery rates were estimated in a later analysis by permuting HLA or CMV assignments 20 times. In a later analysis, co-occurring TCRs were grouped with DBSCAN, and TCRdist sequence similarity was added when clustering was performed within HLA-allele-positive subsets. Repertoires with fewer than 30,000 or more than 120,000 public chains, plus five repertoires with anomalous nucleotide sharing, were excluded from co-occurrence clustering. TCRdb re-hosts the immuneACCESS table, in-frame sequences only. Its copies lack some clones; in the studies checked, an unresolved V gene accounts for under half of them, and the cause for the rest is not known. V and J calls and clone size follow that table, whereas D and trimming were derived from the DNA. This sample gives approximately 150,000 clones in total; roughly 84% of them show up just once. The top ten constitute about 2.5% of the sample.

Specimen: PBMCs. In this chain, TRBV5-6 is recombined with TRBJ1-2; TRBD1 fits 7 bases in the junction. The sequence came from a man aged 25 to 45 in good health and CMV-seropositive. The CDR3 protein: CASERQGSANYGYTF. The base sequence is TGTGCCAGCGAACGACAGGGCTCGGCGAACTATGGCTACACCTTC.